Presented here are 17 T cell receptor beta chains from one specimen sequenced in a study of blood T cell repertoires in COVID-19. Produced via immunoSEQ multiplex PCR; TCRdb's table is partial and in-frame only. The sample lists about 310,000 clones, about 88% seen once, with around 9.5% in the top ten. The sequencing sample was made of PBMCs or T cells enriched from blood (not recorded which). Source of these receptors: a woman between 35 and 50 years old who had recovered from COVID-19.

This clone is a singleton in its sample. CDR3 bases: TGTGCCAGCAGCTTCTCTAACGGAGGCACTGAAGCTTTCTTT. It translates to CASSFSNGGTEAFF. The chain is built from TRBV7-2 and TRBJ1-1; D call uncertain. Trimming took 3 bases from V and 4 from J, leaving 12 bases between them. Germline CDR1 is SGHTA and CDR2 is FQGNSA. The CDR3 is made up of 14 amino acids.

The CDR3 nucleotides read TGTGCCAGTAGCACGGGACTAGCGGGAAGGGTCGGACTAAGCAATGAGCAGTTCTTC. Protein product: CASSTGLAGRVGLSNEQFF. This chain connects TRBV19 to TRBJ2-1, with 13 bases identical to TRBD2. The V segment lost 6 bases and the J segment 6 bases; nucleotides outside the gene matches: 17. Per the germline V gene, CDR1 is LNHDA and CDR2 is SQIVND (reference sequence). CDR3 length: 19 residues. Complete variable domain (other parts from reference TRBV19 and TRBJ2-1): DGGITQSPKYLFRKEGQNVTLSCEQNLNHDAMYWYRQDPGQGLRLIYYSQIVNDFQKGDIAEGYSVSREKKESFPLTVTSAQKNPTAFYLCASSTGLAGRVGLSNEQFFGPGTRLTVL.

The gene calls are TRBV5-5 and TRBJ2-7; 8 bases map to TRBD1. Germline trimming cut 4 bases from V and 0 bases from J; bases unmatched to any gene: 9. This CDR3 spans 16 amino acids. Germline V gene sequence: CDR1 SGHKS, CDR2 YYEKEE (reference sequence). The CDR3 here is CASSPRTDRASYEQYF. The CDR3 nucleotides read TGTGCCAGCAGCCCCCGGACGGACAGGGCCTCCTACGAGCAGTACTTC.

The chain has TRBV6-1 and TRBJ2-5; 9 nucleotides align to TRBD2. Germline trimming cut 1 base from V and 3 bases from J; bases unmatched to any gene: 3. This CDR3 has 15 residues. Germline-derived CDR1 and CDR2 are MNHNS and SASEGT. CDR3 coding DNA: TGTGCCAGCAGTGAAGGCCCTAGCGGGAAAGAGACCCAGTACTTC. It yields the protein CASSEGPSGKETQYF.

This clone was found once. The V and J genes are TRBV7-3 and TRBJ1-6; unclear D gene. In germline, CDR1 is SGHTA, CDR2 FQGTGA. Trimming shortened V by 2 bases and J by 12 bases, and 14 bases separated the two germline ends. This CDR3 comprises 14 residues. As DNA, the CDR3 is TGTGCCAGCAGCTTATTGGCAGGAACGTTACCCCTCCACTTT. Translation: CASSLLAGTLPLHF.

The chain links TRBV4-3 to TRBJ2-1, with D possibly matching TRBD2 (7 bases). The V end was cut by 4 bases, the J end by 2 bases, with 12 bases between. The CDR3 has 15 amino acids. Germline-derived CDR1 and CDR2 are LGHNA and YSLEER. This chain's CDR3 is CASSPGGGPYNEQFF. The DNA for the CDR3 is TGCGCCAGCAGCCCCGGCGGGGGCCCCTACAATGAGCAGTTCTTC.

The rearrangement uses TRBV11-2 and TRBJ2-1, with 11 nucleotides matching TRBD2. Germline values: CDR1 SGHAT, CDR2 FQNNGV. V lost 0 bases and J lost 7; bases outside the gene matches: 11. The CDR3 length is 18 residues. CDR3 DNA sequence: TGTGCCAGCAGCTTAGATATAAAAGCTAGCGGGAGGCCTAATGAGCAGTTCTTC. It encodes CASSLDIKASGRPNEQFF.

This chain uses TRBV6-5 with TRBJ1-2; D is perhaps TRBD1 (6 bases). V was pared by 7 bases and J by 4 bases, with 10 bases between. Per germline, CDR1 MNHEY and CDR2 SVGAGI. CDR3 length: 12 amino acids. The DNA of the CDR3 is TGTGCCAGCACCAGGGGCAGCTATGGCTACACCTTC. Its translation: CASTRGSYGYTF.

The J gene is TRBJ1-2, the V gene TRBV19; tentatively, D is TRBD1 (6 bases). The V gene's germline CDR1 is LNHDA and CDR2 SQIVND (reference sequence). The V and J ends lost 5 bases and 7 bases respectively, with 23 bases between them. This CDR3 has 16 amino acids. In DNA, the CDR3 is TGTGCCAGTAGTGCCCAGGGAACAGGGTCGGCGGCTGGCTACACCTTC. It codes for CASSAQGTGSAAGYTF.

The genes are TRBV28 and TRBJ2-7, with 8 bases lining up with TRBD1. Looked up from germline, CDR1 is MDHEN and CDR2 is SYDVKM. This CDR3 contains 16 residues. V shed 1 base and J 0 bases; nucleotides not matched to a gene: 5. CDR3 nucleotides: TGTGCCAGCAGTTTATACAGGGGGGAATCCTCCTACGAGCAGTACTTC. It encodes CASSLYRGESSYEQYF. Full variable domain (remainder filled in from reference TRBV28 and TRBJ2-7): DVKVTQSSRYLVKRTGEKVFLECVQDMDHENMFWYRQDPGLGLRLIYFSYDVKMKEKGDIPEGYSVSREKKERFSLILESASTNQTSMYLCASSLYRGESSYEQYFGPGTRLTVT.

This clone was recorded a few times. The CDR3 loop is CASSLESGRAEQFF. The CDR3, as DNA: TGTGCCAGCAGCTTAGAAAGCGGGAGGGCTGAGCAGTTCTTC. J is TRBJ2-1 and V is TRBV11-3, with 10 nucleotides matching TRBD2. Unmatched junction bases numbered 2, after V lost 0 bases and J lost 9 bases. CDR1 and CDR2 (germline): SGHNT, YENEEA. This CDR3 comprises 14 residues.

The genes are TRBV29-1 and TRBJ2-1; tentatively, D is TRBD2 (5 bases). Germline CDR1 and CDR2: SQVTM and ANQGSEA. This CDR3 has 13 amino acids. The V gene lost 8 bases and the J gene lost 0 bases, with 11 bases spanning the gap. The CDR3, as DNA: TGCAGCTCTGGACTCCACTCCTACAATGAGCAGTTCTTC. Translating it yields CSSGLHSYNEQFF.

The genes are TRBV27 and TRBJ1-5, with TRBD1 matching over 10 bases. This CDR3 contains 16 residues. The germline CDR1 and CDR2 sequences are MNHEY and SMNVEV (reference sequence). V was pared by 5 bases and J by 3 bases, with 7 bases of the junction left unmatched. The CDR3 DNA sequence: TGTGCCAGCAGTCTTCGGACAGGGGGTTACAATCAGCCCCAGCATTTT. Translated, it gives CASSLRTGGYNQPQHF.

This sequence joins TRBV7-3 and TRBJ2-1, with D tentatively TRBD2 (8 bases). V was clipped by 2 bases and J by 16 bases, with 30 bases between them. The germline V gene has CDR1 SGHTA and CDR2 FQGTGA. The CDR3 contains 17 residues. The CDR3 is CASSLEGAGLGSRSLFF. DNA of the CDR3: TGTGCCAGCAGCTTAGAGGGGGCGGGACTAGGGTCACGTTCCTTATTCTTC.

The V gene is TRBV6-2 or TRBV6-3, the J gene TRBJ1-2; 9 nucleotides align to TRBD1. The V and J ends lost 2 bases and 5 bases, in that order; junction bases with no gene match: 15. The CDR3 is 18 amino acids. From germline, CDR1 is MNHEY and CDR2 SVGEGT. In DNA, the CDR3 is TGTGCCAGCAGTTACAGTGCATCCGGGACAGGGACGGATTATGGCTACACCTTC. Its translation: CASSYSASGTGTDYGYTF.

The J gene is TRBJ2-3, the V gene TRBV7-3; unclear D gene. The germline V gene has CDR1 SGHTA and CDR2 FQGTGA. This CDR3 is built from 14 residues. The V gene lost 2 bases and the J gene lost 2 bases, with 8 bases spanning the gap. The CDR3 region is CASSLVAATDTQYF. The CDR3 DNA sequence: TGTGCCAGCAGCTTAGTCGCGGCCACAGATACGCAGTATTTT.

CDR3 DNA: TGTGCCAGCAGTCCCCGGGACAGGCGGTTGCATTTT. Its protein is CASSPRDRRLHF. V and J are TRBV6-5 and TRBJ1-5, with 8 bases fitting TRBD1. J lost 15 bases, V lost 5 bases, and 9 bases had no gene match. Germline-derived CDR1 and CDR2 are MNHEY and SVGAGI. This CDR3 has 12 amino acids.